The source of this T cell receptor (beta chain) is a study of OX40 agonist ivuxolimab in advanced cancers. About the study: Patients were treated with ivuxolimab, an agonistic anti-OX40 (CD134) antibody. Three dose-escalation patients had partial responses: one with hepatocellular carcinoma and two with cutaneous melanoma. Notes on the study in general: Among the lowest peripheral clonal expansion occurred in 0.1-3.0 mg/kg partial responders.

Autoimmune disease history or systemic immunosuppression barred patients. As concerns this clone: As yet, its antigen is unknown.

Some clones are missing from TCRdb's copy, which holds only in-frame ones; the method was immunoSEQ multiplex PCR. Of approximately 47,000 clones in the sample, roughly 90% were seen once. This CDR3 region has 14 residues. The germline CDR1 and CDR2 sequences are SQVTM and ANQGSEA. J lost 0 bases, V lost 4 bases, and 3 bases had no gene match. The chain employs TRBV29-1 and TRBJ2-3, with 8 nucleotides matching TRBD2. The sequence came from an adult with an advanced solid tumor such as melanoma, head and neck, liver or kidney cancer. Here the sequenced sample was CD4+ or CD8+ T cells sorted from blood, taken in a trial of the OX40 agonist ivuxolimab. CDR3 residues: CSVGAGGSTDTQYF. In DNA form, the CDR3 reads TGCAGCGTTGGGGCGGGGGGAAGCACAGATACGCAGTATTTT.